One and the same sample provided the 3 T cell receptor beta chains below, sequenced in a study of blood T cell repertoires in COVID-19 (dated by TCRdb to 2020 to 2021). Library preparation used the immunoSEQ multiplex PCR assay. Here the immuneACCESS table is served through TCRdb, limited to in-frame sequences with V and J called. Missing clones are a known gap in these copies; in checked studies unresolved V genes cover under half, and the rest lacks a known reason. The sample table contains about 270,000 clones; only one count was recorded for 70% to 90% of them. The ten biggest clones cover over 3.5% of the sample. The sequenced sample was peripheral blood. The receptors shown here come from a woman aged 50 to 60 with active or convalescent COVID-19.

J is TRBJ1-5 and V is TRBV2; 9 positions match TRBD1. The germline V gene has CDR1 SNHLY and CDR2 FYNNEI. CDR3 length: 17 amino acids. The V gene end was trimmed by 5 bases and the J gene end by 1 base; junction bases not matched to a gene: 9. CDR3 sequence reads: CASSRDRALGSNQPQHF. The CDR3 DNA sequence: TGTGCCAGCAGTCGGGACAGGGCATTGGGGAGCAATCAGCCCCAGCATTTT.

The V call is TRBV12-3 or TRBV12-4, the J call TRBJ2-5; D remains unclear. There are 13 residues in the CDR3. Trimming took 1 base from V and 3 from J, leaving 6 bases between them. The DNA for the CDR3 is TGTGCCAGCAGTTTAGGGCAGAAAGAGACCCAGTACTTC. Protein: CASSLGQKETQYF.

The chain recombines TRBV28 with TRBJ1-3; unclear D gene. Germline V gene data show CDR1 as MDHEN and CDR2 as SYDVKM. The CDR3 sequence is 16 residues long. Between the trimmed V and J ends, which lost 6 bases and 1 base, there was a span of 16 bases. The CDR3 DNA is TGTGCCAGCAGCCCCAGGTTTTCTCTATCTGGAAACACCATATATTTT. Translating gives CASSPRFSLSGNTIYF.